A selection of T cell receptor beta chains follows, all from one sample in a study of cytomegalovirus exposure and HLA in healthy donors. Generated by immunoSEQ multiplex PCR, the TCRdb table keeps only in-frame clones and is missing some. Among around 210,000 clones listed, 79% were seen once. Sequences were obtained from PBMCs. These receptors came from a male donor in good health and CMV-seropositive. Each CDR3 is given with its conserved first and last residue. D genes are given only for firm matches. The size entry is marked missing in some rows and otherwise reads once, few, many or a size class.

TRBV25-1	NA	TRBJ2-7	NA	TGTGCCAGCAGTCCATACTCCGGTACCATTACCTACGAGCAGTACTTC	CASSPYSGTITYEQYF
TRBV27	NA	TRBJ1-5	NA	TGTGCCAGCAGACTCGCCTCGTATCAGCCCCAGCATTTT	CASRLASYQPQHF
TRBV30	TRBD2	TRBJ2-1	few	TGTGCCTGGAGTAGCGGGAGGTACAATGAGCAGTTCTTC	CAWSSGRYNEQFF
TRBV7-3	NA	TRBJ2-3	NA	TGTGCCAGCAGCCCCCTAGAGGGTCGCACAGATACGCAGTATTTT	CASSPLEGRTDTQYF
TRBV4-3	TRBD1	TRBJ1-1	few	TGCGCCAGCAGCGGACAGGGAACCGTGAACACTGAAGCTTTCTTT	CASSGQGTVNTEAFF
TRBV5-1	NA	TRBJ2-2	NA	TGCGCCAGCAGCTCGTTACCTTACCTTCAGGGGCAAACGAACACCGGGGAGCTGTTTTTT	CASSSLPYLQGQTNTGELFF
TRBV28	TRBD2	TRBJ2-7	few	TGTGCCAGCACGGGGACTAGCGGGAGTATTCGACCATACGAGCAGTACTTC	CASTGTSGSIRPYEQYF
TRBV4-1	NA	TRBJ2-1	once	TGCGCCAGCAGCCCCCCGACACGATATGAGCAGTTCTTC	CASSPPTRYEQFF
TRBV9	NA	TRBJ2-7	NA	TGTGCCAGCAGCGTTGGGAGTTTCAACGAGCAGTACTTC	CASSVGSFNEQYF
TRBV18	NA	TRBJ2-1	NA	TGTGCCAGCTCACCGCTCGGCGGAGTGTACAATGAGCAGTTCTTC	CASSPLGGVYNEQFF
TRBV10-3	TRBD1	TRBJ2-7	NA	TGTGCCATCAGTGAAACCGGGACAGGGGGCGGCGAGCAGTACTTC	CAISETGTGGGEQYF
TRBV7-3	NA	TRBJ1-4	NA	TGTGCCAGCAGCTGGGGCTTGGGTGAAAAACTGTTTTTT	CASSWGLGEKLFF
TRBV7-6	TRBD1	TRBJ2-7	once	TGTGCCAGCAGCTTAGGGACAGGGGAAATCCACGAGCAGTACTTC	CASSLGTGEIHEQYF
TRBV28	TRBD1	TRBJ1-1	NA	TGTGCCAGCAGTGGGACAGGGGGCGGGGAGACTGAAGCTTTCTTT	CASSGTGGGETEAFF
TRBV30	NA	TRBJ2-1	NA	TGTGCCTGGACTCTCAGGGGCTTAAATCTCCTTTACAATGAGCAGTTCTTC	CAWTLRGLNLLYNEQFF
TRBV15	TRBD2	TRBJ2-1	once	TGTGCCACCAGCAGAATAAGCGGGGGGCGCTACAATGAGCAGTTCTTC	CATSRISGGRYNEQFF
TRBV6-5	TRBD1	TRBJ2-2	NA	TGTGCCGGCCGGGACAGGCGCACCGGGGAGCTGTTTTTT	CAGRDRRTGELFF
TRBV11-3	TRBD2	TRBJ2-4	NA	TGTGCCAGCAGCCTAGGGACTAGCGGGAGAAACATTCAGTACTTC	CASSLGTSGRNIQYF
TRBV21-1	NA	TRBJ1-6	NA	TGTGCCAGCAGCAGAAGGGGAAGTAATTCACCCCTCCACTTT	CASSRRGSNSPLHF
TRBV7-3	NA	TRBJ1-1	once	TGTGCCAGCAGCTTACTCAGGGAGGGAACTGAAGCTTTCTTT	CASSLLREGTEAFF
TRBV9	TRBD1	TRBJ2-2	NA	TGTGCCAGCAATCGACAGGGGGCCGACGGGGAGCTGTTTTTT	CASNRQGADGELFF
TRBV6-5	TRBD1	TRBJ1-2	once	TGTGCCAGCAGTTCGACAGGGGGCTACTATGGCTACACCTTC	CASSSTGGYYGYTF
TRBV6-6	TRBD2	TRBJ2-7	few	TGTGCCAGCAGACCTACTAGCGGAAGCTCCTACGAGCAGTACTTC	CASRPTSGSSYEQYF
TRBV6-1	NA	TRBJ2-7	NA	TGTGCCAGCATAAAGTCCCGGTACCCCTACGAGCAGTACTTC	CASIKSRYPYEQYF
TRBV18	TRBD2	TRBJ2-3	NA	TGTGCCAGCTCACCACCGGGACTAGCGGGCACAGATACGCAGTATTTT	CASSPPGLAGTDTQYF
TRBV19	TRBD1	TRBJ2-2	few	TGTGCCAGTAGAGTACCACAGGGGGAAAGCACCGGGGAGCTGTTTTTT	CASRVPQGESTGELFF
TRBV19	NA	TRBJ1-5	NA	TGTGCCAGTAGTATAGATCAGGGGTCGCCCCCATCGCCCCAGCATTTT	CASSIDQGSPPSPQHF
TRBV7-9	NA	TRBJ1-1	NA	TGTGCCAGCAGCTTAGATGTCAGTTCTAGAACTGAAGCTTTCTTT	CASSLDVSSRTEAFF
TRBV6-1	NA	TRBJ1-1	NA	TGTGCCAGCAGTAGAAGGACAGTACCTGGGACTGAAGCTTTCTTT	CASSRRTVPGTEAFF
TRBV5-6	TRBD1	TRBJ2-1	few	TGTGCCAGCAGCCGTTACCGGGACAGGGTTACCAATGAGCAGTTCTTC	CASSRYRDRVTNEQFF
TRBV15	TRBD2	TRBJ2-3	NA	TGTGCCACCAGCAACGGACTAGCGGGGGGGCGTGGCACAGATACGCAGTATTTT	CATSNGLAGGRGTDTQYF
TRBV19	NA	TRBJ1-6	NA	TGTGCCAGTAGTATTATCGACAGCCCAAATTCACCCCTCCACTTT	CASSIIDSPNSPLHF
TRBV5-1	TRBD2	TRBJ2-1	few	TGCGCCAGCAGCTTGGATCCTAGCGGGGGGTCTGAGCAGTTCTTC	CASSLDPSGGSEQFF
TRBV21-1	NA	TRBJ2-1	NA	TGTGCCAGCAGCACTGAAAGGAATCCGCTAGCGGGGGGAACCCATGAGCAGTTCTTC	CASSTERNPLAGGTHEQFF
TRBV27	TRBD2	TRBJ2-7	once	TGTGCCAGCAGTCCTTTAGCGGGCTACGAGCAGTACTTC	CASSPLAGYEQYF
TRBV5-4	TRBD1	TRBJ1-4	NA	TGTGCCAGCAGCTTGGCCGGAGGACAGGGGGCAACTAATGAAAAACTGTTTTTT	CASSLAGGQGATNEKLFF
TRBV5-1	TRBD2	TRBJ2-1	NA	TGCGCCAGCAGCTTACGTAGCGGGAGGGCCGATGAGCAGTTCTTC	CASSLRSGRADEQFF
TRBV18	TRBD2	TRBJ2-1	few	TGTGCCAGCTCACCACCGGGACTAGCGGGAGGGCCATCCTACAATGAGCAGTTCTTC	CASSPPGLAGGPSYNEQFF
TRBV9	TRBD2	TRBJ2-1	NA	TGTGCCAGCAGCGTATCAGGCGGGGGGTTCGGAGGGGAGCAGTTCTTC	CASSVSGGGFGGEQFF
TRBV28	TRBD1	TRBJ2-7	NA	TGTGCCAGCAGTTTACCCCCCGTGGACAGGTGGAGCTACGAGCAGTACTTC	CASSLPPVDRWSYEQYF
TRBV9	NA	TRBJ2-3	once	TGTGCCAGCAGCGTGGGAGGAGGTTCCCCTGCCACAGATACGCAGTATTTT	CASSVGGGSPATDTQYF
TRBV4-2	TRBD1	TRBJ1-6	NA	TGTGCCAGCAGCGGACAGGGGGTGGATAATTCACCCCTCCACTTT	CASSGQGVDNSPLHF
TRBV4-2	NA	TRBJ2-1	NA	TGTGCCAGCAGCCAAGACAGAGCGGGCTCCTACAATGAGCAGTTCTTC	CASSQDRAGSYNEQFF
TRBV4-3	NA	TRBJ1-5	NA	TGCGCCAGCAGCCAAGAATGGCCCAATCAGCCCCAGCATTTT	CASSQEWPNQPQHF
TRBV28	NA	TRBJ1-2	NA	TGTGCCAGCATGCAAGACAGCCTCGGCTACTATGGCTACACCTTC	CASMQDSLGYYGYTF
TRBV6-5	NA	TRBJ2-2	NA	TGTGCCAGCAAGGAGGCTTCCGGGGAGCTGTTTTTT	CASKEASGELFF
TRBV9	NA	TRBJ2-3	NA	TGTGCCAGCAGCCCCGCTGAGACAAAAACAGATACGCAGTATTTT	CASSPAETKTDTQYF
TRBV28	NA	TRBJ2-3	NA	TGTGCCAGCTCCTCGGGGGGCGGCACAGATACGCAGTATTTT	CASSSGGGTDTQYF
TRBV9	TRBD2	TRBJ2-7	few	TGTGCCAGCAGCGTAGAAGCGGGGTTCTACGAGCAGTACTTC	CASSVEAGFYEQYF
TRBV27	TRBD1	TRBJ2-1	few	TGTGCCAGCAGTTTATCCCAGACAGGGGTGAATGAGCAGTTCTTC	CASSLSQTGVNEQFF
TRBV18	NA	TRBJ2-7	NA	TGTGCCAGCTCAGCCGGGATAGTCTACGAGCAGTACTTC	CASSAGIVYEQYF